Listed below are T cell receptor beta chains from one sample, sequenced in a study of blood T cells in healthy people across ages. TCRdb reprocessed the 5' RACE reads with MiXCR, giving one entry per CDR3 protein. The sample has about 760,000 distinct CDR3 sequences, 56% seen once. The sequenced sample was blood. The origin of the receptors is a man between 40 and 49 years old in good health. Both conserved end residues are part of each CDR3. Fields, in order: D gene, V gene, clone size, J gene, CDR3 DNA, CDR3 protein. D genes are given only for firm matches. The listing skips clone size in some rows; elsewhere it reads once, few, many or a size class.

.	TRBV10-3	.	TRBJ1-1	TGTGCCATCAGTGAGTCATGGGATTTCGCTGAAGCTTTCTTT	CAISESWDFAEAFF
TRBD1	TRBV4-1	.	TRBJ1-1	TGCGCCAGCAGCCTTGGGACAGGGGGTCTCACTGAAGCTTTCTTT	CASSLGTGGLTEAFF
.	TRBV5-4	.	TRBJ2-7	TGTGCCAGCAGGGGCCTTGGAGGCTCCTACGAGCAGTACTTC	CASRGLGGSYEQYF
.	TRBV6-6	few	TRBJ2-5	TGTGCCAGCAGTCAACCGGGCCCCGGGGGGACCCAGTACTTC	CASSQPGPGGTQYF
TRBD1	TRBV2	.	TRBJ2-2	TGTGCCAGCAGTTCACAGGGGGCGAGGGACACCGGGGAGCTGTTTTTT	CASSSQGARDTGELFF
.	TRBV29-1	.	TRBJ2-7	TGCAGCGTTGAATTAGGAGACAGTTCGTACGAGCAGTACTTC	CSVELGDSSYEQYF
.	TRBV4-1	few	TRBJ1-1	TGCGCCAGCAGCCCGGATCTAGGGGACACTGAAGCTTTCTTT	CASSPDLGDTEAFF
TRBD2	TRBV30	.	TRBJ2-3	TGTGCCTGGAGTTTAAGCGGGGGGGCACATACGCAGTATTTT	CAWSLSGGAHTQYF
TRBD1	TRBV27	.	TRBJ1-5	TGTGCCAGCAGTTCCCTTGGGGCAGGGGGCGATCAGCCCCAGCATTTT	CASSSLGAGGDQPQHF
TRBD2	TRBV9	once	TRBJ2-1	TGTGCCAGCGGGGGGGTTTACAATGAGCAGTTCTTC	CASGGVYNEQFF
.	TRBV12-3/TRBV12-4	few	TRBJ2-1	TGTGCCAGCAGTTGGGGGGCAGGGTACTACAATGAGCAGTTCTTC	CASSWGAGYYNEQFF
.	TRBV6-5	.	TRBJ1-1	TGTGCCAGCAGTTACTCGAGGGGGGTGATGAACACTGAAGCTTTCTTT	CASSYSRGVMNTEAFF
TRBD1	TRBV7-6	once	TRBJ2-3	TGTGCCAGCAGCTTAGAGGCAACAGGGGAGAGGCCACCAGATACGCAGTATTTT	CASSLEATGERPPDTQYF
.	TRBV28	.	TRBJ1-2	TGTGCCAGCAGGACCATCAGGGGCTATGGCTATGGCTACACCTTC	CASRTIRGYGYGYTF
.	TRBV4-3	few	TRBJ2-7	TGCGCCAGCAGCCAATTGGTCACTACACCCTACGAGCAGTACTTC	CASSQLVTTPYEQYF
.	TRBV5-6	.	TRBJ2-5	TGTGCCAGCACCGGACAACAGGTATACAATGAGCAGTACTTC	CASTGQQVYNEQYF
.	TRBV20-1	.	TRBJ2-5	TGCAGTGCTAGCGGCGACTCATGGACCCAGTACTTC	CSASGDSWTQYF
.	TRBV20-1	.	TRBJ1-5	TGCAGTGCTAGAATGGGGACCTATAGCAATCAGCCCCAGCATTTT	CSARMGTYSNQPQHF
.	TRBV6-2/TRBV6-3	.	TRBJ2-1	TGTGCCAGCACCATTATCCAGGGGCGCTGGTCTCGGCAGTTCTTC	CASTIIQGRWSRQFF
.	TRBV6-5	.	TRBJ2-1	TGTGCCAGCAGTTACTCCCCTCTGCGGATTGTGCGCAATGAGCAGTTCTTC	CASSYSPLRIVRNEQFF
.	TRBV9	once	TRBJ1-1	TGTGCCAGCAGCGTAGGAGGGATTAACACTGAAGCTTTCTTT	CASSVGGINTEAFF
TRBD2	TRBV20-1	many	TRBJ2-7	TGCAGTGCTAGACTAGCGGGGGCGAGGGAGCAGTACTTC	CSARLAGAREQYF
.	TRBV5-4	.	TRBJ2-7	TGTGCCAGCGGACCTGATCTCTACGAGCAGTACTTC	CASGPDLYEQYF
.	TRBV7-2	.	TRBJ1-1	TGTGCCAGCAGCTTAGGTGGCAGGAACACTGAAGCTTTCTTT	CASSLGGRNTEAFF
TRBD1	TRBV7-9	.	TRBJ2-1	TGTGCCAGCAGCGCAACCATCGGGACAGGGGTAATTGAGCAGTTCTTC	CASSATIGTGVIEQFF
.	TRBV15	.	TRBJ2-1	TGTGCCACCAGCAGAGATCGGGTCAAAGGGTGGGTATCCTACAGTGAGCAGTTCTTC	CATSRDRVKGWVSYSEQFF
.	TRBV28	.	TRBJ2-7	TGTGCCAGCAGCGAAGGGGCTTCCAACGAGCAGTACTTC	CASSEGASNEQYF